This TCR beta chain was recorded in a study of T cell changes during pregnancy in multiple sclerosis. Some clones are missing from TCRdb's copy, which holds only in-frame ones; the method was immunoSEQ multiplex PCR. Altogether about 12,000 clones are present, roughly 94% being singletons, with the ten largest covering about 0.27%. The CDR3 runs 12 residues. Per the germline V gene, CDR1 is SGHVS and CDR2 is FNYEAQ. Trimming pared 4 bases from V and 9 bases from J, leaving 10 bases between. The rearrangement joins TRBV7-6 to TRBJ2-1, with D possibly TRBD2 on 5 matching bases. The source material was CD4+ T cells from peripheral blood mononuclear cells, sampled before pregnancy. The sequence was obtained from a female donor with multiple sclerosis, enrolled in a pregnancy study. The CDR3: CASSSDWGEQFF. The CDR3 coding sequence is TGTGCCAGCAGCTCGGACTGGGGTGAGCAGTTCTTC.